The 12 T cell receptor beta chains below come from one sample, sequenced in a study of cytomegalovirus exposure and HLA in healthy donors. PCR involved 60 Vbeta and 13 Jbeta primers. Sequenced by immunoSEQ multiplex PCR; TCRdb stores in-frame clones only, minus some. The sample gives about 120,000 clones, around 10% of which show up once; less than 4% is in the top ten. The sequenced material came from PBMCs. These receptors originate from a man between 25 and 39 years old in good health and CMV-seronegative.

This chain uses TRBV7-2 with TRBJ1-4; 8 bases align to TRBD1. CDR1 and CDR2 from the germline V gene are SGHTA and FQGNSA. This CDR3 is 14 amino acids long. Trimming removed 5 bases from V and 4 bases from J; junction bases left unmatched: 3. CDR3 in amino acids: CASSRDRFNEKLFF. CDR3 sequence (DNA): TGTGCCAGCAGCCGGGACAGGTTTAATGAAAAACTGTTTTTT.

This chain connects TRBV19 to TRBJ1-4, with D maybe TRBD1 (6 bases). CDR3 length equals 19 residues. V was cut by 4 bases and J by 7 bases, with 28 bases left in between. Germline CDR1 reads LNHDA; CDR2 reads SQIVND (reference sequence). CDR3 amino acids: CASSKRRGRGILSGEKLFF. CDR3 DNA sequence: TGTGCCAGTAGTAAAAGGAGAGGTAGGGGGATTCTTTCGGGTGAAAAACTGTTTTTT.

A few counts support this clone. The gene calls are TRBV18 and TRBJ1-2; 8 nucleotides align to TRBD1. Germline V gene sequence: CDR1 KGHSH, CDR2 LQKENI. V shed 5 bases and J 6 bases; nucleotides not matched to a gene: 5. The CDR3 is 13 residues long. The CDR3, as DNA: TGTGCCAGCTCAGAGGACAGGGTGAATGGCTACACCTTC. It is translated as CASSEDRVNGYTF. Full variable domain (remainder filled in from reference TRBV18 and TRBJ1-2): NAGVMQNPRHLVRRRGQEARLRCSPMKGHSHVYWYRQLPEEGLKFMVYLQKENIIDESGMPKERFSAEFPKEGPSILRIQQVVRGDSAAYFCASSEDRVNGYTFGSGTRLTVV.

V usage is TRBV7-6 and J usage is TRBJ2-2; 9 nucleotides agree with TRBD1. The junction had 8 bases not matched to a gene; V was cut back by 5 bases and J by 7 bases. Germline V gene sequence: CDR1 SGHVS, CDR2 FNYEAQ. The CDR3 length is 15 residues. The CDR3 DNA is TGTGCCAGCAGCAAGACCGGGACAGGGAACGGGGAGCTGTTTTTT. It codes for CASSKTGTGNGELFF.

This chain uses TRBV30 with TRBJ1-1; D gene unclear. V lost 5 bases, J lost 5 bases, and 15 bases lay in between. Germline-derived CDR1 and CDR2 are GTSNPN and SVGIG (reference sequence). The CDR3 extends over 13 amino acids. DNA for the CDR3: TGTGCCTGGTCCCTACGGAGTGGTACTGAAGCTTTCTTT. Its translation is CAWSLRSGTEAFF.

This clone was detected a few times. A read error is the likely source, as a far larger clone sits one nucleotide away. The missing conserved phenylalanine or tryptophan at the end of this CDR3 makes a read error likely. The rearrangement links TRBV6-4 to TRBJ1-5, with a possible D match to TRBD1 (6 bases). CDR3 size: 13 residues. With 3 bases removed from V and 3 bases from J, the gap between germline ends came to 6 bases. CDR1 and CDR2 (germline): MRHNA, SNTAGT. CDR3 nucleotide sequence: TGTGCCAGCAGTGAGGGGGCCAATCAGCCCCAGCATGTT. Encoded protein: CASSEGANQPQHV.

The sample holds a few counts of this clone. The chain recombines TRBV6-1 with TRBJ2-3, with 11 bases lining up with TRBD2. The germline gives CDR1 MNHNS, CDR2 SASEGT. The CDR3 runs 14 residues. Trimming at V came to 7 bases and at J to 4 bases, leaving 4 bases not matched to a gene. The CDR3 DNA is TGTGCCAGCAAACTAGCGGGAGAACCAGATACGCAGTATTTT. Amino acid sequence: CASKLAGEPDTQYF.

This clone was counted a few times. The genes are TRBV14 and TRBJ1-1; 7 nucleotides match TRBD1. With V trimmed by 0 bases and J by 4 bases, 8 bases remained unmatched. CDR3 length: 16 residues. Germline-derived CDR1 and CDR2 are SGHDN and FVKESK. The CDR3 DNA reads TGTGCCAGCAGCCAAGATTGGAGGGGGCAGAGCACTGAAGCTTTCTTT. Translating it yields CASSQDWRGQSTEAFF.

The gene calls are TRBV5-4 and TRBJ1-2; 7 nucleotides agree with TRBD1. V was clipped by 4 bases and J by 2 bases; unmatched bases: 17. This CDR3 region has 18 residues. Looked up from germline, CDR1 is SGHNT and CDR2 is YYREEE (reference sequence). This CDR3 reads CASSGSGGGAKENYGYTF. In DNA form, the CDR3 reads TGTGCCAGCAGCGGATCAGGGGGAGGCGCGAAGGAGAACTATGGCTACACCTTC.

This clone was observed a handful of times. V is TRBV7-2 and J is TRBJ2-3; a possible D gene is TRBD1 (5 bases). This CDR3 has 14 residues. Germline V gene data show CDR1 as SGHTA and CDR2 as FQGNSA. Trimming took off 0 bases at V and 2 bases at J, with 6 bases between the two ends. For the CDR3, the DNA is TGTGCCAGCAGCTTAGCGGGGCTCACAGATACGCAGTATTTT. Its protein is CASSLAGLTDTQYF.

This clone was seen a handful of times. J is TRBJ1-3 and V is TRBV9, with 9 nucleotides matching TRBD1. Germline values: CDR1 SGDLS, CDR2 YYNGEE. The CDR3 sequence is 15 residues long. The V segment lost 2 bases and the J segment 4 bases; nucleotides outside the gene matches: 4. The CDR3 DNA reads TGTGCCAGCAGCGTCTCGGGACAGGGAGGAAACACCATATATTTT. This translates into CASSVSGQGGNTIYF.

This chain connects TRBV7-3 to TRBJ2-1; D is perhaps TRBD2 (6 bases). This CDR3 is built from 18 residues. V lost 3 bases and J lost 1, with 19 bases in between. Germline V gene lookup returns CDR1 SGHTA and CDR2 FQGTGA. The CDR3 here is CASSFRGTGTESYNEQFF. In DNA, the CDR3 is TGTGCCAGCAGCTTTCGGGGCACCGGGACTGAATCCTACAATGAGCAGTTCTTC.